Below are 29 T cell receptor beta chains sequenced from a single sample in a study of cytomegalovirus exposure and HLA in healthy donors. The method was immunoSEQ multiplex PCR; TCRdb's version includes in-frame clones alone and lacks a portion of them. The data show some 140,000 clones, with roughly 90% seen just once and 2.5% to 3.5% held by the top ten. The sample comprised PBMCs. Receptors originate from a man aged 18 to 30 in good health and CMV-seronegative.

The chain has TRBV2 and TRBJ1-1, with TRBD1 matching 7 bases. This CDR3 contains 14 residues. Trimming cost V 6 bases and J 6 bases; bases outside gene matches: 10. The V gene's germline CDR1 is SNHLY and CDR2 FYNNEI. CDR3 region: CASREDRLGSEAFF. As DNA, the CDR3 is TGTGCCAGCAGGGAGGACAGGTTAGGGTCTGAAGCTTTCTTT.

The CDR3, as DNA: TGTGCCAGTAGTACGACAGGGGGTCTGAATAGCAATCAGCCCCAGCATTTT. Translated: CASSTTGGLNSNQPQHF. The rearrangement joins TRBV19 to TRBJ1-5; 9 positions match TRBD1. After removal of 4 bases from V and 0 bases from J, the junction contained 7 bases not matched to a gene. Germline CDR1 and CDR2: LNHDA and SQIVND (reference sequence). This CDR3 has 17 residues.

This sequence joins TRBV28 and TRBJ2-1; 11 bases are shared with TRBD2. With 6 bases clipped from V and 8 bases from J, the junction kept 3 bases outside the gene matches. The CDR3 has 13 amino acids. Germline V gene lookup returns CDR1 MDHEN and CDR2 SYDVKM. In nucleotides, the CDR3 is TGTGCCAGCAGACTAGCGGGAGTAGATGAGCAGTTCTTC. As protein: CASRLAGVDEQFF.

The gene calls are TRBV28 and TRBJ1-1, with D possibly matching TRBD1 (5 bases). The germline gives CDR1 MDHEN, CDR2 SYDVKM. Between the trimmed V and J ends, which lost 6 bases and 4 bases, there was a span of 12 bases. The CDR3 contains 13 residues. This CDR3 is CASRGWGRTEAFF. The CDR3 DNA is TGTGCCAGCAGGGGGTGGGGCCGCACTGAAGCTTTCTTT.

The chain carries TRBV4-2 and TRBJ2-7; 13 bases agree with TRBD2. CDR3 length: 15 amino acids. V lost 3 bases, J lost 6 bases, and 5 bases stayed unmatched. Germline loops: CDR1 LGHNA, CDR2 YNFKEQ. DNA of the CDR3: TGTGCCAGCAGCCAGGAACTAGCGGGGGGGCGCGAGCAGTACTTC. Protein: CASSQELAGGREQYF.

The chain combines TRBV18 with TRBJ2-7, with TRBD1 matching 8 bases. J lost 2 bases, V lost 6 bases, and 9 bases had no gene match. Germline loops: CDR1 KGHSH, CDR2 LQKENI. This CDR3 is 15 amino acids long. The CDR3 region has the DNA TGTGCCAGCTCCCCGGGTGAGGGACAGGCCTACGAGCAGTACTTC. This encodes CASSPGEGQAYEQYF.

The CDR3 DNA is TGTGCCAGCAACGGACTAGCGGCCGGTGGCATCGTCTCCTACGAGCAGTACTTC. Residues: CASNGLAAGGIVSYEQYF. The chain links TRBV28 to TRBJ2-7; 10 bases align to TRBD2. Germline CDR1 MDHEN, CDR2 SYDVKM. The V gene end was trimmed by 7 bases and the J gene end by 0 bases; junction bases not matched to a gene: 15. The length of the CDR3 is 18 residues.

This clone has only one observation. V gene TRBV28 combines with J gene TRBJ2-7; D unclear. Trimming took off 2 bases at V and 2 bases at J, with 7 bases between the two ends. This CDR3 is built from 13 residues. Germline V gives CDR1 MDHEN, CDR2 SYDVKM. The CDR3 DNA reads TGTGCCAGCAGTTTACAGAACACCTACGAGCAGTACTTC. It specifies CASSLQNTYEQYF.

The CDR3 sequence is CEIQGENGYTF. The CDR3 DNA reads as TGTGAAATACAGGGGGAAAATGGCTACACCTTC. The V gene is TRBV12-5, the J gene TRBJ1-2; TRBD1 aligns across 8 bases. CDR1 and CDR2 from the germline V gene are LGHNT and FRNRAP. The CDR3 has 11 amino acids.

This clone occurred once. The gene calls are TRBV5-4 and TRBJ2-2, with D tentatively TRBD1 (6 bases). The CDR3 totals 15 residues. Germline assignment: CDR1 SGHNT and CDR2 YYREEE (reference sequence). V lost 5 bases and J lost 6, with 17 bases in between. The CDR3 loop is CASRSQGFTAGELFF. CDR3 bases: TGTGCCAGCAGATCACAGGGATTTACCGCCGGGGAGCTGTTTTTT.

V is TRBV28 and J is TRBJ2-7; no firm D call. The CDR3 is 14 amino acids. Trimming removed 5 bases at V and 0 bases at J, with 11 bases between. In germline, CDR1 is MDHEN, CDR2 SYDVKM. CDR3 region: CASSPPGGSYEQYF. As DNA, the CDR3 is TGTGCCAGCAGTCCCCCCGGCGGCTCCTACGAGCAGTACTTC.

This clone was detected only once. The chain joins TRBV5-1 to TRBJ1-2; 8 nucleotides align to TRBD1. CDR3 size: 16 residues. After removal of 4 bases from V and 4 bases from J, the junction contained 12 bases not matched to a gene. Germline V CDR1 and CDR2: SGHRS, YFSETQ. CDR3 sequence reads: CASSPYQGAGGYGYTF. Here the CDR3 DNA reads TGCGCCAGCAGCCCATATCAGGGGGCAGGGGGCTATGGCTACACCTTC.

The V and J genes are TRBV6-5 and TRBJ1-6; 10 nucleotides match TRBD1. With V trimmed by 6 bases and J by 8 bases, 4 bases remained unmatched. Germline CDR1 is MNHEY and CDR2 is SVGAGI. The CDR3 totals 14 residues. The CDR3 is CASSRQGADSPLHF. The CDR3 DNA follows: TGTGCCAGCAGCCGACAGGGGGCTGATTCACCCCTCCACTTT.

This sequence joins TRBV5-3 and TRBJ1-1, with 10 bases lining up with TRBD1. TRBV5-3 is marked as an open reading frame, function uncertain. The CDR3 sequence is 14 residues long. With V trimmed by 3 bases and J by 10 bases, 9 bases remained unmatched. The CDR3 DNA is TGTGCCAGAAGCTCGAGGACAGGGGGAAAGGGAGCTTTCTTT. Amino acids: CARSSRTGGKGAFF.

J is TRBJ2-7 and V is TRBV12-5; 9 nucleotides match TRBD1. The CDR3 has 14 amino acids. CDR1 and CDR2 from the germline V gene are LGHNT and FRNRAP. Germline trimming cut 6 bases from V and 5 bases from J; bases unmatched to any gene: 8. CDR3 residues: CASGPGQGRNEQYF. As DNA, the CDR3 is TGTGCTAGTGGCCCGGGACAGGGCCGGAACGAGCAGTACTTC.

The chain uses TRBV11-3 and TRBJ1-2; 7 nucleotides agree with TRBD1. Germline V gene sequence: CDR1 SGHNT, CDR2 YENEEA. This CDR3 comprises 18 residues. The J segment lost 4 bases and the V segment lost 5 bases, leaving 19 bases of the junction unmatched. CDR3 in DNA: TGTGCCAGCAGCATCCGGCGGGACAGCCACCACTGCGCCTATGGCTACACCTTC. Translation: CASSIRRDSHHCAYGYTF.

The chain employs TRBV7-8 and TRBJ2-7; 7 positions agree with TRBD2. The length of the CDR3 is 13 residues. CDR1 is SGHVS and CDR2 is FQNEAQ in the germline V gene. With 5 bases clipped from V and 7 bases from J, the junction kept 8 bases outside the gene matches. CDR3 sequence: CASSVGGLREQYF. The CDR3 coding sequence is TGTGCCAGCAGCGTCGGGGGACTAAGGGAGCAGTACTTC.

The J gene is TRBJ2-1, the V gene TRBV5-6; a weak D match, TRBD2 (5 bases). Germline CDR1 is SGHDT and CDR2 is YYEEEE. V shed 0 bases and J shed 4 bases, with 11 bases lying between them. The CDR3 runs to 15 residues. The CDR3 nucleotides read TGTGCCAGCAGCTTGGGAAGCGGTTCTTACAATGAGCAGTTCTTC. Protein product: CASSLGSGSYNEQFF.

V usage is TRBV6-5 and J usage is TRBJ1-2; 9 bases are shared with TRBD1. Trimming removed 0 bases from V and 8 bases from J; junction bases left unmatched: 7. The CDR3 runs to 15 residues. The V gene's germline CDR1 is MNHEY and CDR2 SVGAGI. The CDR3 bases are TGTGCCAGCAGTTACTCGAGCGGGACAGGGTCCGGCTACACCTTC. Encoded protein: CASSYSSGTGSGYTF.

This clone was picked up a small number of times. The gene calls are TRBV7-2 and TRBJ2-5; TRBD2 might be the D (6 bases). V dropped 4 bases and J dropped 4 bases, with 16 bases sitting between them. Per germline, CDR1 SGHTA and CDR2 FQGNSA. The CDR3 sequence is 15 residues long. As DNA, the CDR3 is TGTGCCAGCAGCTCCTCTGCGAGGACTACAGAGACCCAGTACTTC. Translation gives CASSSSARTTETQYF.

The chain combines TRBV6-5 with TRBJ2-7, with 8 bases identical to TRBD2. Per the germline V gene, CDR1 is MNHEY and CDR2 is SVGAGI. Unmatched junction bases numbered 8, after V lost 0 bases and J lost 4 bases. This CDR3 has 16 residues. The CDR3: CASSYSTQRGLYEQYF. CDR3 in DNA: TGTGCCAGCAGTTACTCGACGCAGCGGGGGTTATACGAGCAGTACTTC.

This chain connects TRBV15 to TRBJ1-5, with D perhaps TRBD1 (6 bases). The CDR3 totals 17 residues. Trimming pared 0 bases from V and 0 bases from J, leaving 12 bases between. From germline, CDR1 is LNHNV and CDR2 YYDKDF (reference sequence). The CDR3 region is CATSRDRSQGSNQPQHF. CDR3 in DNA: TGTGCCACCAGCAGAGATCGGTCACAGGGTAGCAATCAGCCCCAGCATTTT. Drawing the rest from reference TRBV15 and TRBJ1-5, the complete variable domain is DAMVIQNPRYQVTQFGKPVTLSCSQTLNHNVMYWYQQKSSQAPKLLFHYYDKDFNNEADTPDNFQSRRPNTSFCFLDIRSPGLGDTAMYLCATSRDRSQGSNQPQHFGDGTRLSIL.

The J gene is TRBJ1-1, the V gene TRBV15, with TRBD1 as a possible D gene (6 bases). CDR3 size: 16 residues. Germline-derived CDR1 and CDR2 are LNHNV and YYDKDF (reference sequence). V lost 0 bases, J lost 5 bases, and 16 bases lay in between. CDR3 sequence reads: CATSRDAGVGETEAFF. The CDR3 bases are TGTGCCACCAGCAGAGATGCAGGGGTAGGAGAAACTGAAGCTTTCTTT.

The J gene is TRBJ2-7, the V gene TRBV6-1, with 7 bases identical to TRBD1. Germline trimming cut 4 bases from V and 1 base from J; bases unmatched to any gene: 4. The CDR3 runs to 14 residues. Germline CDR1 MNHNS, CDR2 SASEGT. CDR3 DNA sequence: TGTGCCAGCAGTGTACAGGGGAAATCCTACGAGCAGTACTTC. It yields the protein CASSVQGKSYEQYF.

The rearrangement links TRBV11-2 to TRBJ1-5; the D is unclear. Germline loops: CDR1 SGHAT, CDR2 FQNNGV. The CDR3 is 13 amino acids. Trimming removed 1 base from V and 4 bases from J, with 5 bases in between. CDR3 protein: CASSLGLNQPQHF. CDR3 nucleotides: TGTGCCAGCAGCTTAGGGCTGAATCAGCCCCAGCATTTT.

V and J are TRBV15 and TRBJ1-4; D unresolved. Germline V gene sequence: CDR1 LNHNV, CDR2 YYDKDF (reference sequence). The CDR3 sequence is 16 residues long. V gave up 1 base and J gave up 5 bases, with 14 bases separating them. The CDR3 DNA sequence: TGTGCCACCAGCAGAGTTGGAGGCCAGCGGAATGAAAAACTGTTTTTT. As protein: CATSRVGGQRNEKLFF. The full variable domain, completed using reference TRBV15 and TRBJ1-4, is DAMVIQNPRYQVTQFGKPVTLSCSQTLNHNVMYWYQQKSSQAPKLLFHYYDKDFNNEADTPDNFQSRRPNTSFCFLDIRSPGLGDTAMYLCATSRVGGQRNEKLFFGSGTQLSVL.

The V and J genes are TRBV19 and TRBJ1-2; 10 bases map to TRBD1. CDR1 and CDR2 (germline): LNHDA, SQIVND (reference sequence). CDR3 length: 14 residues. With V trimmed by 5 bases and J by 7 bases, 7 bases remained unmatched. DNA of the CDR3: TGTGCCAGTAGTGTTGGGGACAGGGGTGCTGGCTACACCTTC. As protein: CASSVGDRGAGYTF.

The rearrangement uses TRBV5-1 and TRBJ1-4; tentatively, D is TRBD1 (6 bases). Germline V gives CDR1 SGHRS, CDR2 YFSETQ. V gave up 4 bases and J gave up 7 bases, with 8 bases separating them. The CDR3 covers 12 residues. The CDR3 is CASSPGAEKLFF. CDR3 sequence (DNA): TGCGCCAGCAGCCCAGGGGCTGAAAAACTGTTTTTT.

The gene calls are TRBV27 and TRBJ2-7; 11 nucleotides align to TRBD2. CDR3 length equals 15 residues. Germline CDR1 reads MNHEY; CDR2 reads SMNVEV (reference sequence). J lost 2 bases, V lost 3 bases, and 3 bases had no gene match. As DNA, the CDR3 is TGTGCCAGCAGTTTGACTAGCGGGATAGCCTACGAGCAGTACTTC. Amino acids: CASSLTSGIAYEQYF.